Listed below are T cell receptor beta chains from one sample, sequenced in a study of neurological immune-mediated disorders. TCRdb re-derived calls from the 5' RACE reads in MiXCR, one entry per CDR3 protein. The sample shows around 38,000 distinct CDR3 sequences, about 14% of them seen only once. Source material: CD4+ T cells from blood. The receptors derive from a woman aged 60-75 years with HTLV-1-associated myelopathy (HAM/TSP). Both conserved end residues are part of each CDR3. The D gene is left open where the match is weak. Clone size is shown for a subset of rows, as once, few, many or a class of expanded clone.

>medium-sized|TRBV29-1|TRBD1|TRBJ1-5
CSVATGGQPQHF
TGCAGCGTTGCCACAGGGGGTCAGCCCCAGCATTTT
>few|TRBV9|-|TRBJ1-2
CASSGILTGTNYGYTF
TGTGCCAGCAGCGGAATCCTTACCGGGACTAACTATGGCTACACCTTC
>-|TRBV20-1|-|TRBJ2-3
CSAPNRGRGADTQYF
TGCAGTGCCCCCAACAGGGGCAGGGGGGCAGATACGCAGTATTTT
>many|TRBV20-1|-|TRBJ2-3
CSARDQGRGSVYF
TGCAGTGCTAGAGATCAGGGGCGGGGGAGCGTGTATTTT
>few|TRBV10-3|-|TRBJ1-4
CAICPSLATNEKLFF
TGTGCCATCTGCCCTTCCCTCGCAACTAATGAAAAACTGTTTTTT
>-|TRBV29-1|TRBD2|TRBJ2-5
CSVSRRTSGVQETQYF
TGCAGCGTTTCCCGGCGAACTAGCGGTGTTCAAGAGACCCAGTACTTC
>-|TRBV30|TRBD2|TRBJ2-5
CAWSVLAGAGETQYF
TGTGCCTGGAGTGTACTAGCGGGGGCAGGGGAGACCCAGTACTTC
>medium-sized|TRBV7-2|TRBD2|TRBJ2-3
CASSPPGLPSTDTQYF
TGTGCCAGCAGCCCCCCGGGACTACCAAGCACAGATACGCAGTATTTT
>many|TRBV11-2|-|TRBJ1-3
CASSLDSGNTIYF
TGTGCCAGCAGCTTAGACTCTGGAAACACCATATATTTT
>many|TRBV7-6|TRBD1|TRBJ2-7
CASSLAAGGRHEQYF
TGTGCCAGCAGCTTAGCGGCAGGGGGTCGTCACGAGCAGTACTTC
>many|TRBV6-6|-|TRBJ1-5
CASTGGTKNNQPQHF
TGTGCCAGCACGGGGGGTACAAAAAACAATCAGCCCCAGCATTTT
>many|TRBV10-3|TRBD1|TRBJ1-2
CAISVIRGDGYTF
TGTGCCATCAGTGTGATCAGGGGGGATGGCTACACCTTC
>many|TRBV19|-|TRBJ2-2
CASSKTTDTGELFF
TGTGCCAGTAGTAAAACGACCGACACCGGGGAGCTGTTTTTT
>many|TRBV3-1|TRBD1|TRBJ1-1
CASSQEGDRGASEAFF
TGTGCCAGCAGCCAAGAAGGGGACAGGGGGGCCTCTGAAGCTTTCTTT